This entry lists 12 T cell receptor beta chains sequenced from one sample in a study of blood T cell repertoires in COVID-19 (dated by TCRdb to the early 2020s). The library was obtained by the immunoSEQ multiplex PCR assay. The clones in this table, taken by TCRdb from immuneACCESS, are in-frame only. Not every clone is retained; where verified, under half of the shortfall comes from an unresolved V gene, and the cause of the rest is unknown. The sample records approximately 500,000 clones, roughly nine tenths of which are singletons. 0.9% of the sample is held by the ten biggest clonotypes. The sample comprised peripheral blood. These TCRs come from a man aged 18 to 35 with COVID-19, enrolled during active disease.

Only one count was recorded for this clone. V gene TRBV7-6 combines with J gene TRBJ2-3; 11 positions match TRBD2. CDR3 length: 17 residues. Trimming at V came to 3 bases and at J to 0 bases, leaving 5 bases not matched to a gene. CDR1 is SGHVS, CDR2 FNYEAQ, per germline. The DNA for the CDR3 is TGTGCCAGCAGCTTTCCACGACTAGCGGGGAGCACAGATACGCAGTATTTT. Protein: CASSFPRLAGSTDTQYF. The whole variable domain, remainder taken from reference TRBV7-6 and TRBJ2-3, is GAGVSQSPRYKVTKRGQDVALRCDPISGHVSLYWYRQALGQGPEFLTYFNYEAQQDKSGLPNDRFSAERPEGSISTLTIQRTEQRDSAMYRCASSFPRLAGSTDTQYFGPGTRLTVL.

This clone came up a few times. The rearrangement joins TRBV9 to TRBJ2-3; weak D call: TRBD1 (6 bases). The germline V and J ends were trimmed by 2 bases and 2 bases, with 9 bases remaining between them. Per germline, CDR1 SGDLS and CDR2 YYNGEE. This CDR3 comprises 14 residues. As DNA, the CDR3 is TGTGCCAGCAGCGTGGACAGTACCACAGATACGCAGTATTTT. Its protein product is CASSVDSTTDTQYF. Full variable domain (outside the CDR3, taken from reference TRBV9 and TRBJ2-3): DSGVTQTPKHLITATGQRVTLRCSPRSGDLSVYWYQQSLDQGLQFLIQYYNGEERAKGNILERFSAQQFPDLHSELNLSSLELGDSALYFCASSVDSTTDTQYFGPGTRLTVL.

The chain links TRBV9 to TRBJ2-7; no clear D. CDR1 and CDR2 (germline): SGDLS, YYNGEE. The CDR3 is 13 amino acids. The V end was cut by 1 base, the J end by 7 bases, with 12 bases between. The CDR3 reads CASSVFPSREQYF. DNA for the CDR3: TGTGCCAGCAGCGTATTTCCCTCGAGGGAGCAGTACTTC.

This sequence joins TRBV6-6 and TRBJ1-2; 10 nucleotides line up with TRBD1. After removal of 4 bases from V and 2 bases from J, the junction contained 4 bases not matched to a gene. Germline CDR1 and CDR2: MNHNY and SVGAGI (reference sequence). The CDR3 loop spans 15 amino acids. This chain's CDR3 is CASSSPDRGNYGYTF. The CDR3 nucleotides are TGTGCCAGCAGTTCTCCGGACAGGGGGAACTATGGCTACACCTTC.

The chain recombines TRBV18 with TRBJ1-1, with 8 bases identical to TRBD1. Germline values: CDR1 KGHSH, CDR2 LQKENI. With V trimmed by 0 bases and J by 2 bases, 5 bases remained unmatched. The CDR3 length is 16 residues. The CDR3 nucleotides read TGTGCCAGCTCACCACCGAAGACAGGGGATAACACTGAAGCTTTCTTT. As protein: CASSPPKTGDNTEAFF.

This clone was recorded only once. The chain has TRBV20-1 and TRBJ2-7; possible D gene TRBD1, 6 bases. Germline-derived CDR1 and CDR2 are DFQATT and SNEGSKA (reference sequence). With 3 bases removed from V and 4 bases from J, the gap between germline ends came to 25 bases. The CDR3 covers 17 residues. CDR3 nucleotide sequence: TGCAGTGCTAGTACATCCTTCGTAGACAGGAACGATTACGAGCAGTACTTC. Translating it yields CSASTSFVDRNDYEQYF.

This rearrangement joins TRBV2 to TRBJ2-1; 11 bases are a match to TRBD2. CDR3 size: 13 residues. V dropped 10 bases and J dropped 2; count of bases not matched to a gene: 1. Germline V gene lookup returns CDR1 SNHLY and CDR2 FYNNEI. CDR3 DNA: TGTGCCAAACTAGCGGGGGCCTACAATGAGCAGTTCTTC. It encodes CAKLAGAYNEQFF.

The genes are TRBV6-5 and TRBJ1-5; D uncertain. The CDR3 is 14 amino acids. Germline CDR1 reads MNHEY; CDR2 reads SVGAGI. Trimming removed 0 bases from V and 4 bases from J, with 7 bases in between. In DNA, the CDR3 is TGTGCCAGCAGTTACTCGAAAGAGAATCAGCCCCAGCATTTT. It is translated as CASSYSKENQPQHF.

The rearrangement links TRBV4-1 to TRBJ2-3, with D tentatively TRBD2 (5 bases). Per the germline V gene, CDR1 is MGHRA and CDR2 is YSYEKL. The V end was cut by 2 bases, the J end by 4 bases, with 10 bases between. This CDR3 is built from 14 residues. The CDR3 protein is CASSQSSGADTQYF. As DNA, the CDR3 is TGCGCCAGCAGCCAATCTTCCGGGGCAGATACGCAGTATTTT.

The chain is built from TRBV7-2 and TRBJ1-1; D gene uncertain. Germline V lookup: CDR1 SGHTA, CDR2 FQGNSA. The V end lost 5 bases, the J end lost 11 bases, and 6 bases lay between the germline ends. The CDR3 sequence is 9 residues long. The CDR3: CASSLRAFF. DNA of the CDR3: TGTGCCAGCAGCCTACGGGCTTTCTTT.

Details on this clone: Additional DNA sequences in this sample encode the identical CDR3. Here the CDR3 reads CASSQTSGSTDTQYF. The CDR3 DNA reads TGTGCCAGCAGTCAAACTAGCGGGTCGACAGATACGCAGTATTTT. This rearrangement joins TRBV7-9 to TRBJ2-3; 9 positions match TRBD2. The CDR3 spans 15 residues. Losses at the gene ends were 6 bases for V and 3 bases for J; bases not matched to a gene: 7. The germline gives CDR1 SEHNR, CDR2 FQNEAQ (reference sequence).

The CDR3 loop reads CASSPRRTEAFF. The CDR3 region has the DNA TGTGCCAGCAGCCCCCGGCGGACTGAAGCTTTCTTT. The chain has TRBV11-2 and TRBJ1-1; no clear D gene. The V and J ends lost 5 bases and 5 bases respectively, with 9 bases between them. The CDR3 length is 12 residues. Germline V gene lookup returns CDR1 SGHAT and CDR2 FQNNGV.